The source of this T cell receptor beta chain is a study of T cells in narcolepsy. Whole-study context: Donors had narcolepsy type 1 or type 2, or were healthy controls.

Using immunoSEQ multiplex PCR, the repertoire was profiled, and TCRdb retains in-frame clones only, with some absent. The sample has tens of thousands of clones, approximately 80% seen once; the top ten hold about 4%. Per the germline V gene, CDR1 is MDHEN and CDR2 is SYDVKM. V was pared by 5 bases and J by 5 bases, with 14 bases of the junction left unmatched. The CDR3 covers 16 residues. The material sequenced was memory (CD45RA-) CD4+ T cells from blood. V usage is TRBV28 and J usage is TRBJ2-5, with 7 positions matching TRBD2. The clonotype originates from a human donor in good health. For the CDR3, the DNA is TGTGCCAGCAGTACCTCGGGACTAACCCTCGGGGAGACCCAGTACTTC. This gives the protein CASSTSGLTLGETQYF.